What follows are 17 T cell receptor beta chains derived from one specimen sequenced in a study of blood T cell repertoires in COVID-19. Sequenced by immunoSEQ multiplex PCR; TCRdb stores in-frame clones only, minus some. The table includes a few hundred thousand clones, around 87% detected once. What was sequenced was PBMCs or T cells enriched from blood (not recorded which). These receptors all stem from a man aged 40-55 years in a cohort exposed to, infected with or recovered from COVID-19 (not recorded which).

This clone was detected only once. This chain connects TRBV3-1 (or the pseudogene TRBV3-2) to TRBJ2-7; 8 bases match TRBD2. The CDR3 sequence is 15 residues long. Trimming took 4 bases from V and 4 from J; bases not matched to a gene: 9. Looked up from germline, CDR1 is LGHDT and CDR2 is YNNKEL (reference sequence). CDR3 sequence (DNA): TGTGCCAGCAGCCTGGGACTAGGCCCGATTTACGAGCAGTACTTC. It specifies CASSLGLGPIYEQYF.

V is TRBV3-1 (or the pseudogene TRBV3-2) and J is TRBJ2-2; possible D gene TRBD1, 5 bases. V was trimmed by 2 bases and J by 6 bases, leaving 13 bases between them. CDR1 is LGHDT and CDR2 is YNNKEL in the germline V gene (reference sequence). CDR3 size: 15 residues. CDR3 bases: TGTGCCAGCAGCCAATTGGCAGGGTCGGCCGGGGAGCTGTTTTTT. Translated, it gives CASSQLAGSAGELFF.

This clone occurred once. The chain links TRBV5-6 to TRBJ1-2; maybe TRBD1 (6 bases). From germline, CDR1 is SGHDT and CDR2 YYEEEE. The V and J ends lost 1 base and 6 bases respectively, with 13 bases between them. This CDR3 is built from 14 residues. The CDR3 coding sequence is TGTGCCAGCAGCTTGTTTCAGGGGCGAGATGGCTACACCTTC. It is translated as CASSLFQGRDGYTF.

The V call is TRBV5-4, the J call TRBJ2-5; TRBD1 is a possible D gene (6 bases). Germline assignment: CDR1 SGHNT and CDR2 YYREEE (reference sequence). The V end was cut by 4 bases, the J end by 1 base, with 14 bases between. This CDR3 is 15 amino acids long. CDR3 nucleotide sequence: TGTGCCAGCAGCCCTGGGGGCAGGAGCCAAGAGACCCAGTACTTC. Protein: CASSPGGRSQETQYF.

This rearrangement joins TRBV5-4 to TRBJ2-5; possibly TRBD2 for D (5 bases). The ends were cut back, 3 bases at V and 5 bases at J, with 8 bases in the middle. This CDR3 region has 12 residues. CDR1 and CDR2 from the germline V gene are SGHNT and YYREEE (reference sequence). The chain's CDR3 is CASSSERETQYF. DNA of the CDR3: TGTGCCAGCAGCTCGGAGCGGGAGACCCAGTACTTC.

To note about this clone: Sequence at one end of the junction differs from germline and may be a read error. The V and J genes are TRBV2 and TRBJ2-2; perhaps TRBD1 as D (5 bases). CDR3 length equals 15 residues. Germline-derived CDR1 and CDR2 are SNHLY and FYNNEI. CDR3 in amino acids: CASSVVSGNAGELFF. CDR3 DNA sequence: TGTGCCAGCAGTGTTGTGTCAGGGAACGCCGGGGAGCTGTTTTTT.

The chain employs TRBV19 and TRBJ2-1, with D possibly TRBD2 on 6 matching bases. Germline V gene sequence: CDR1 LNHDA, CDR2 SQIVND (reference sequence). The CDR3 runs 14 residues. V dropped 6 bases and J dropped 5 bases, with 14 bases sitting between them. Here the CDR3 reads CASSAVAVNNEQFF. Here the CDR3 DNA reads TGTGCCAGTAGCGCAGTAGCGGTCAACAATGAGCAGTTCTTC.

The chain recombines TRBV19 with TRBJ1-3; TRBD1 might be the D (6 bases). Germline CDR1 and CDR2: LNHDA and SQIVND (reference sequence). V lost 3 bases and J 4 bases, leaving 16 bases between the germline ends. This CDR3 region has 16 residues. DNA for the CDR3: TGTGCCAGTAGTATCGGGGGGCGAGTGAGAGGAAACACCATATATTTT. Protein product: CASSIGGRVRGNTIYF.

Here the CDR3 DNA reads TGTGCCAGCAGTGAGGGACAAATTTACAATGAGCAGTTCTTC. The encoded protein is CASSEGQIYNEQFF. The chain joins TRBV25-1 to TRBJ2-1; a weak D match, TRBD1 (6 bases). The CDR3 totals 14 residues. From germline, CDR1 is MGHDK and CDR2 SYGVNS. V was shortened by 3 bases and J by 4 bases, with 10 bases between the two germline ends.

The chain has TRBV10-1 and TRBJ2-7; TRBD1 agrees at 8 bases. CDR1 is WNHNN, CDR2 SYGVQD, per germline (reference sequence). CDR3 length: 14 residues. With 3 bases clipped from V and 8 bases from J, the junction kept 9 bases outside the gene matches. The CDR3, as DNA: TGCGCCAGCAGTGACCCCGGACAGGGAGAACAGCAGTACTTC. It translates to CASSDPGQGEQQYF.

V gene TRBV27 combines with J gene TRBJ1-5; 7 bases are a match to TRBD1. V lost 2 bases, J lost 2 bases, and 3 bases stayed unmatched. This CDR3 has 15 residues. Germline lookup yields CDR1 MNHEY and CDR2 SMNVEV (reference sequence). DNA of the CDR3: TGTGCCAGCAGTTTAACACAGGGGCGCAATCAGCCCCAGCATTTT. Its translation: CASSLTQGRNQPQHF.

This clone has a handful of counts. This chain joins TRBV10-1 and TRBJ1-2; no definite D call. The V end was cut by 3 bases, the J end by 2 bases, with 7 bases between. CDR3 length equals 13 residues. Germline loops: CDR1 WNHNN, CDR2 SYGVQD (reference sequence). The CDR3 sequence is CASSDYRNYGYTF. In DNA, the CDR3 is TGCGCCAGCAGTGATTACAGAAACTATGGCTACACCTTC.

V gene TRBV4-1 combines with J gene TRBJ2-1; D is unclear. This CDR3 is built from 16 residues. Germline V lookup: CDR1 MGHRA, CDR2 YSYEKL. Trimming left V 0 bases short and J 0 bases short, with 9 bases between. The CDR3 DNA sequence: TGCGCCAGCAGCCAAGATACCAGGTACTCCTACAATGAGCAGTTCTTC. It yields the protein CASSQDTRYSYNEQFF.

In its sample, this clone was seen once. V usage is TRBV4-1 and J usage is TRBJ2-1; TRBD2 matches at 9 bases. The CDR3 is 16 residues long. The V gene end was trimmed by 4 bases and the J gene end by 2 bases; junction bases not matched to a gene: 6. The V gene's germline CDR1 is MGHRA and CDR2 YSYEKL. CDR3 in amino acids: CASSRTVAGAYNEQFF. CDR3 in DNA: TGCGCCAGCAGCCGGACGGTAGCGGGAGCCTACAATGAGCAGTTCTTC.

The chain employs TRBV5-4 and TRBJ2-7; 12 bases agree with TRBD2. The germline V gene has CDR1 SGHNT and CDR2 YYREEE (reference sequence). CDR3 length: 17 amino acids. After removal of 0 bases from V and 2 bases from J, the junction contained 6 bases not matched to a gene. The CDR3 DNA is TGTGCCAGCAGCTTGGGGGGTTCTAGCGGGAGGGCCTACGAGCAGTACTTC. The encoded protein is CASSLGGSSGRAYEQYF.

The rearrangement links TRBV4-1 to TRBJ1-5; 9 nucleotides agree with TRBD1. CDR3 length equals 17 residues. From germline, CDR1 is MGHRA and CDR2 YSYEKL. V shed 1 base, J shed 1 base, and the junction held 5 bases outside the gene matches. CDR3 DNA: TGCGCCAGCAGCCAAGGGGACAGGGCCGCCAGCAATCAGCCCCAGCATTTT. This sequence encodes CASSQGDRAASNQPQHF.

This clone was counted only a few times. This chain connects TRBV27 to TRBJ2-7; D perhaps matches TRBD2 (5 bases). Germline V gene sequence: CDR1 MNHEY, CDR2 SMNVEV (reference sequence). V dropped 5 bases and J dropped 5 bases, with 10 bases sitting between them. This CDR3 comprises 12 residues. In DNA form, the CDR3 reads TGTGCCAGCAGTCTCACCGGGGACGAGCAGTACTTC. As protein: CASSLTGDEQYF.